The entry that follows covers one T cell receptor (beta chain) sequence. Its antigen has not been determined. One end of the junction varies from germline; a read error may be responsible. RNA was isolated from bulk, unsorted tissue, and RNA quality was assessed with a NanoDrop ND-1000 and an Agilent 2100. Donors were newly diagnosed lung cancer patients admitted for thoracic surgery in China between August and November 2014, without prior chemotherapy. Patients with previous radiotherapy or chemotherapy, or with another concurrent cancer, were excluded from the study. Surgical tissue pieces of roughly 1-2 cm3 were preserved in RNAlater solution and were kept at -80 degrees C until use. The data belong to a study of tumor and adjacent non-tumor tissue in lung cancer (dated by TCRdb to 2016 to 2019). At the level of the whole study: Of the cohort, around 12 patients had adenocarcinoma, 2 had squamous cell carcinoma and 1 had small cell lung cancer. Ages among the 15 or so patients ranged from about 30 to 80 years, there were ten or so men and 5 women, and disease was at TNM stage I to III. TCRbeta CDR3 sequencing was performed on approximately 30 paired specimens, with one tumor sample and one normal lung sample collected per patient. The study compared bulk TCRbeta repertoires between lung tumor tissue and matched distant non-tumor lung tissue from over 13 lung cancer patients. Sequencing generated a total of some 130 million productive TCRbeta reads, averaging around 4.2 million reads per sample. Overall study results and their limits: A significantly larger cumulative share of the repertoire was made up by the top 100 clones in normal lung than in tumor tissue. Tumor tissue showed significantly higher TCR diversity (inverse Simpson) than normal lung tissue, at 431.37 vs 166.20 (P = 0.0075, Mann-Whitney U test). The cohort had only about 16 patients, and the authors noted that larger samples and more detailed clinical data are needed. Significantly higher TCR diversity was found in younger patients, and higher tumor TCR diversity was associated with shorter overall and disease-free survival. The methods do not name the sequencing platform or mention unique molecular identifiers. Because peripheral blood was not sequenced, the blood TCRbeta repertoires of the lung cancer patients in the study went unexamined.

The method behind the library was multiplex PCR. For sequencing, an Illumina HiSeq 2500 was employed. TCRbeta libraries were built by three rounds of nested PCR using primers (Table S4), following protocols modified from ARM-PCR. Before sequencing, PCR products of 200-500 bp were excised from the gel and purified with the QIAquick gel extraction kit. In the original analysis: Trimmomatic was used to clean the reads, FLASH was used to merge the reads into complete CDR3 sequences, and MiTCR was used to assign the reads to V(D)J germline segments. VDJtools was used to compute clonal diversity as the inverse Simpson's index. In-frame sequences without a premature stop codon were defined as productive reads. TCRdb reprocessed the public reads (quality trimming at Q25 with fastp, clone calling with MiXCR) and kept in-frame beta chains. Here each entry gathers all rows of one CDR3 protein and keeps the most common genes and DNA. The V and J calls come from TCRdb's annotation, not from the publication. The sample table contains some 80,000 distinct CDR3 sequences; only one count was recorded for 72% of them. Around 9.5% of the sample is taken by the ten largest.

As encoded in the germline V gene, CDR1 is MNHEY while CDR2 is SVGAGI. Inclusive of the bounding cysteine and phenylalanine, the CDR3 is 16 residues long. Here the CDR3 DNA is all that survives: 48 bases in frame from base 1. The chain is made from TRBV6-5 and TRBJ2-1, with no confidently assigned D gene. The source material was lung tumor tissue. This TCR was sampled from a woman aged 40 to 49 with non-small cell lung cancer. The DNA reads TGTGCCGGCAGTTACGCGATGACGGGTTCCTACAATGAGCAGTTCTTC. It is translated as CAGSYAMTGSYNEQFF.